Each of the 29 T cell receptor beta chains below was sequenced from the same sample in a study of blood T cell repertoires in COVID-19. Here immunoSEQ multiplex PCR was the method, and the copy in TCRdb shows in-frame clones only, minus some. The data hold some 490,000 clones, with around 85% observed a single time. Sequencing was performed on PBMCs or T cells enriched from blood (not recorded which). These receptors all stem from a woman aged 55-70 years who had recovered from COVID-19.

The chain has TRBV5-1 and TRBJ1-5; D uncertain. In germline, CDR1 is SGHRS, CDR2 YFSETQ. V was pared by 1 base and J by 0 bases, with 14 bases between. There are 17 residues in the CDR3. CDR3 amino acids: CASSLLPDTHSNQPQHF. DNA of the CDR3: TGCGCCAGCAGCTTGTTACCCGACACGCATAGCAATCAGCCCCAGCATTTT.

The chain carries TRBV10-1 and TRBJ2-2; D uncertain. The ends were cut back, 0 bases at V and 7 bases at J, with 9 bases in the middle. The CDR3 consists of 14 residues. Germline V gives CDR1 WNHNN, CDR2 SYGVQD (reference sequence). CDR3 nucleotide sequence: TGCGCCAGCAGTGAGTCTCGGGTAGACGGGGAGCTGTTTTTT. The encoded protein is CASSESRVDGELFF.

This chain links TRBV2 with TRBJ2-3, with 13 bases matching TRBD2. The CDR3 sequence is 18 residues long. The V segment lost 4 bases and the J segment 0 bases; nucleotides outside the gene matches: 7. Germline V gene lookup returns CDR1 SNHLY and CDR2 FYNNEI. The CDR3 DNA reads as TGTGCCAGCAGTGGGGGGACTAGCGGGGATACTAGCACAGATACGCAGTATTTT. Protein: CASSGGTSGDTSTDTQYF.

The chain is built from TRBV25-1 and TRBJ2-7; D possibly corresponds to TRBD1 (6 bases). The V gene's germline CDR1 is MGHDK and CDR2 SYGVNS. Between the trimmed V and J ends, which lost 3 bases and 2 bases, there was a span of 14 bases. The CDR3 extends over 15 amino acids. The CDR3 DNA reads TGTGCCAGCAGTGACATCAGGGGTCCTGCCTACGAGCAGTACTTC. This gives the protein CASSDIRGPAYEQYF.

The chain uses TRBV10-2 and TRBJ1-4, with 7 positions matching TRBD1. This CDR3 has 13 residues. Germline loops: CDR1 WSHSY, CDR2 SAAADI. The V gene end was trimmed by 10 bases and the J gene end by 7 bases; junction bases not matched to a gene: 9. The chain's CDR3 is CATLQGRGEKLFF. CDR3 nucleotide sequence: TGCGCCACCTTACAGGGGAGAGGTGAAAAACTGTTTTTT.

Here the CDR3 DNA reads TGTGCCAGCTCACCGGGACAGCTCATGAACACCGGGGAGCTGTTTTTT. Translation: CASSPGQLMNTGELFF. This chain joins TRBV18 and TRBJ2-2, with 7 bases identical to TRBD1. The V segment lost 3 bases and the J segment 1 base; nucleotides outside the gene matches: 5. This CDR3 has 16 residues. CDR1 is KGHSH, CDR2 LQKENI, per germline.

This clone came up a few times. This chain connects TRBV2 to TRBJ1-5, with D hard to call. V was cut by 4 bases and J by 0 bases, with 4 bases left in between. Germline CDR1 reads SNHLY; CDR2 reads FYNNEI. The CDR3 covers 13 residues. CDR3 coding DNA: TGTGCCAGCAGTGTCAGTAGCAATCAGCCCCAGCATTTT. Amino acids: CASSVSSNQPQHF.

This chain joins TRBV18 and TRBJ2-3; the D gene is possibly TRBD1 (5 bases). V was cut by 3 bases and J by 2 bases, with 9 bases left in between. Germline-derived CDR1 and CDR2 are KGHSH and LQKENI. This CDR3 comprises 14 residues. The CDR3 DNA follows: TGTGCCAGCTCACCGGGGCGGTCCACAGATACGCAGTATTTT. Its protein is CASSPGRSTDTQYF.

This chain links TRBV5-1 with TRBJ2-1; 11 nucleotides agree with TRBD2. Trimming took 4 bases from V and 5 from J; bases not matched to a gene: 20. The CDR3 contains 20 residues. CDR1 is SGHRS, CDR2 YFSETQ, per germline. In DNA, the CDR3 is TGCGCCAGCAGCCTTTATCCGGGACTAGCGGCCCTCCCCCCCCACAATGAGCAGTTCTTC. It specifies CASSLYPGLAALPPHNEQFF.

The CDR3 is CASRRQGGPYEQYF. CDR3 nucleotide sequence: TGTGCCAGTAGGCGACAGGGGGGACCTTACGAGCAGTACTTC. The gene calls are TRBV19 and TRBJ2-7; 9 bases are a match to TRBD1. The V and J ends lost 6 bases and 4 bases, in that order; junction bases with no gene match: 7. Germline V gene sequence: CDR1 LNHDA, CDR2 SQIVND (reference sequence). The CDR3 extends over 14 amino acids.

This chain connects TRBV4-1 to TRBJ2-1, with D tentatively TRBD2 (6 bases). Per the germline V gene, CDR1 is MGHRA and CDR2 is YSYEKL. The CDR3 covers 15 residues. V lost 5 bases to trimming and J lost 7 bases, with 18 bases between them. CDR3 in amino acids: CASSSAGTFSNEQFF. The CDR3 coding sequence is TGCGCCAGCAGCTCAGCCGGGACTTTTTCAAATGAGCAGTTCTTC.

Concerning this clone itself: The sample has other DNA sequences that encode this CDR3 too. V gene TRBV7-9 combines with J gene TRBJ1-3; D is ambiguous. Between the trimmed V and J ends, which lost 6 bases and 0 bases, there was a span of 6 bases. Germline V gene sequence: CDR1 SEHNR, CDR2 FQNEAQ (reference sequence). The CDR3 covers 13 residues. As DNA, the CDR3 is TGTGCCAGCAGTCCCAGCTCTGGAAACACCATATATTTT. Its protein product is CASSPSSGNTIYF.

The chain carries TRBV28 and TRBJ1-2; possible D gene TRBD1, 6 bases. From germline, CDR1 is MDHEN and CDR2 SYDVKM. The CDR3 loop spans 12 amino acids. Between the trimmed V and J ends, which lost 2 bases and 6 bases, there was a span of 7 bases. This chain's CDR3 is CASSLRTDGYTF. CDR3 coding DNA: TGTGCCAGCAGTTTACGGACAGATGGCTACACCTTC.

This clone was recorded only once. This chain links TRBV5-4 with TRBJ2-7; 15 positions agree with TRBD2. Germline CDR1 and CDR2: SGHNT and YYREEE (reference sequence). The ends lost 3 bases at V and 3 bases at J; junction bases unmatched: 10. This CDR3 has 18 amino acids. The DNA for the CDR3 is TGTGCCAGCAGCTCCCCATCCGGGACTAGCGGGGGGTACTACGAGCAGTACTTC. It translates to CASSSPSGTSGGYYEQYF.

This chain connects TRBV7-8 to TRBJ1-6; D remains unclear. The germline V gene encodes CDR1 SGHVS and CDR2 FQNEAQ. Deletions cut 8 bases from V and 7 bases from J, with 12 bases between. The CDR3 runs 13 residues. The CDR3 loop reads CASSTARNSPLHF. The CDR3 coding sequence is TGTGCCAGCTCGACTGCTAGAAATTCACCCCTCCACTTT.

This clone appeared a single time. This chain joins TRBV5-5 and TRBJ1-5; D call uncertain. The CDR3 runs to 14 residues. The V end was cut by 4 bases, the J end by 5 bases, with 13 bases between. CDR1 and CDR2 (germline): SGHKS, YYEKEE (reference sequence). The CDR3 sequence: CASSPWTGYQPQHF. The CDR3 DNA is TGTGCCAGCAGCCCCTGGACGGGGTATCAGCCCCAGCATTTT.

This clone was observed a few times. V and J are TRBV3-1 (or the pseudogene TRBV3-2) and TRBJ1-1; the match to TRBD1 covers 7 bases. Germline CDR1 reads LGHDT; CDR2 reads YNNKEL (reference sequence). CDR3 length equals 14 residues. The trim removed 4 bases at V and 0 bases at J, leaving 2 bases unmatched. The CDR3 DNA reads as TGTGCCAGCAGCCGGGGACAGATGAACACTGAAGCTTTCTTT. It specifies CASSRGQMNTEAFF.

The V and J genes are TRBV2 and TRBJ1-5; D is ambiguous. V was clipped by 0 bases and J by 1 base, with 7 bases between them. The CDR3 is made up of 15 amino acids. The germline V gene has CDR1 SNHLY and CDR2 FYNNEI. CDR3 sequence (DNA): TGTGCCAGCAGTGAAGCCGGGAAGAGCAATCAGCCCCAGCATTTT. It yields the protein CASSEAGKSNQPQHF.

The chain has TRBV7-9 and TRBJ2-3; D is possibly TRBD1 (6 bases). Germline CDR1 reads SEHNR; CDR2 reads FQNEAQ (reference sequence). Deletions cut 4 bases from V and 4 bases from J, with 12 bases between. There are 14 residues in the CDR3. The chain's CDR3 is CASSSGQIPDTQYF. The CDR3 DNA follows: TGTGCCAGCAGCTCAGGACAGATTCCAGATACGCAGTATTTT. The whole variable domain, remainder taken from reference TRBV7-9 and TRBJ2-3, is DTGVSQNPRHKITKRGQNVTFRCDPISEHNRLYWYRQTLGQGPEFLTYFQNEAQLEKSRLLSDRFSAERPKGSFSTLEIQRTEQGDSAMYLCASSSGQIPDTQYFGPGTRLTVL.

This sequence joins TRBV5-1 and TRBJ1-1; tentative D call: TRBD1 (5 bases). Germline V gives CDR1 SGHRS, CDR2 YFSETQ. V lost 3 bases and J 1 base, leaving 10 bases between the germline ends. This CDR3 contains 14 residues. CDR3 residues: CASSSRDSNTEAFF. The CDR3 DNA follows: TGCGCCAGCAGCTCCAGGGACTCGAACACTGAAGCTTTCTTT.

This clone was seen a single time. V is TRBV10-3 and J is TRBJ2-3; D uncertain. The CDR3 contains 13 residues. Germline CDR1 and CDR2: ENHRY and SYGVKD. Trimming cost V 3 bases and J 4 bases, with 8 bases left between them. The DNA of the CDR3 is TGTGCCATCAGTGAAGAGGTGGCAGATACGCAGTATTTT. Protein product: CAISEEVADTQYF.

CDR3 amino acids: CASSLGGGWDNEQFF. CDR3 in DNA: TGTGCCAGCAGCTTAGGAGGGGGCTGGGACAATGAGCAGTTCTTC. V usage is TRBV7-9 and J usage is TRBJ2-1, with 7 bases identical to TRBD1. The J segment lost 5 bases and the V segment lost 1 base, leaving 5 bases of the junction unmatched. CDR3 length: 15 residues. Germline CDR1 and CDR2: SEHNR and FQNEAQ (reference sequence).

V usage is TRBV3-1 (or the pseudogene TRBV3-2) and J usage is TRBJ1-1; 9 nucleotides line up with TRBD1. CDR1 and CDR2 (germline): LGHDT, YNNKEL (reference sequence). V was clipped by 4 bases and J by 3 bases; unmatched bases: 3. CDR3 size: 14 residues. The CDR3 coding sequence is TGTGCCAGCAGCCTGACAGGGGGGTACACTGAAGCTTTCTTT. Translation gives CASSLTGGYTEAFF.

The gene calls are TRBV5-1 and TRBJ2-5; 8 bases are a match to TRBD1. With V trimmed by 0 bases and J by 1 base, 5 bases remained unmatched. This CDR3 contains 16 residues. Germline V gene data show CDR1 as SGHRS and CDR2 as YFSETQ. CDR3 residues: CASSLGTGLAQETQYF. CDR3 DNA: TGCGCCAGCAGCTTGGGGACAGGGTTGGCCCAAGAGACCCAGTACTTC.

On this clone: Additional DNA sequences in this sample encode the identical CDR3. This chain joins TRBV19 and TRBJ1-1, with a weak D call TRBD1 (6 bases). The CDR3 length is 14 residues. Trimming took 6 bases from V and 0 from J, leaving 11 bases between them. From germline, CDR1 is LNHDA and CDR2 SQIVND (reference sequence). CDR3 amino acids: CASRSQGLNTEAFF. The CDR3 DNA follows: TGTGCCAGTAGGTCACAGGGCCTGAACACTGAAGCTTTCTTT.

The chain carries TRBV15 and TRBJ1-2; TRBD1 agrees at 9 bases. There are 14 residues in the CDR3. After removal of 8 bases from V and 1 base from J, the junction contained 5 bases not matched to a gene. Germline CDR1 and CDR2: LNHNV and YYDKDF (reference sequence). The CDR3 region has the DNA TGTGCCACCCGGACAGGGGCCTTTAACTATGGCTACACCTTC. Translating gives CATRTGAFNYGYTF.

The rearrangement uses TRBV3-1 (or the pseudogene TRBV3-2) and TRBJ2-5; D is unresolved. The CDR3 spans 11 residues. V was cut by 6 bases and J by 4 bases, with 6 bases left in between. Looked up from germline, CDR1 is LGHDT and CDR2 is YNNKEL (reference sequence). In DNA form, the CDR3 reads TGTGCCAGCAGTTTCGGAGAGACCCAGTACTTC. Its protein is CASSFGETQYF.

V gene TRBV7-2 combines with J gene TRBJ2-1, with 9 bases matching TRBD2. This CDR3 spans 14 amino acids. The germline CDR1 and CDR2 sequences are SGHTA and FQGNSA. With 3 bases clipped from V and 8 bases from J, the junction kept 5 bases outside the gene matches. DNA for the CDR3: TGTGCCAGCAGCTTGCTAGCGGGGAGCTATGAGCAGTTCTTC. Its protein is CASSLLAGSYEQFF.

The chain couples TRBV2 to TRBJ1-2; TRBD1 agrees at 7 bases. V shed 5 bases, J shed 6 bases, and the junction held 12 bases outside the gene matches. Germline assignment: CDR1 SNHLY and CDR2 FYNNEI. This CDR3 is 15 amino acids long. CDR3 region: CASSSTGAPSDGYTF. The CDR3 nucleotides are TGTGCCAGCAGTTCCACAGGGGCACCTAGTGATGGCTACACCTTC. The whole variable domain, remainder taken from reference TRBV2 and TRBJ1-2, is EPEVTQTPSHQVTQMGQEVILRCVPISNHLYFYWYRQILGQKVEFLVSFYNNEISEKSEIFDDQFSVERPDGSNFTLKIRSTKLEDSAMYFCASSSTGAPSDGYTFGSGTRLTVV.